These 16 T cell receptor beta chains came from one sample sequenced in a study of graft-versus-host responses after intestinal transplantation. These receptors' targets are unknown. Sequencing was performed with immunoSEQ multiplex PCR; in TCRdb, only in-frame clones are kept and a portion is missing. This table holds around 99,000 clones, about 87% found once. The input for sequencing was unstimulated CD4+ T cells sorted from spleen or lymph node cells, taken before transplant. Source of these receptors: a human donor who was the organ donor for an intestinal transplant.

J is TRBJ1-5 and V is TRBV6-1; D is undetermined. Between the trimmed V and J ends, which lost 6 bases and 0 bases, there was a span of 6 bases. There are 13 residues in the CDR3. Germline CDR1 and CDR2: MNHNS and SASEGT. The CDR3 is CASRGYSNQPQHF. The CDR3 DNA is TGTGCCAGCAGGGGGTATAGCAATCAGCCCCAGCATTTT.

This sequence joins TRBV12-5 and TRBJ2-5, with TRBD2 matching 9 bases. The germline V gene has CDR1 LGHNT and CDR2 FRNRAP. V lost 4 bases and J lost 4; bases outside the gene matches: 16. The length of the CDR3 is 18 residues. The CDR3 region is CASGSQLSTGTSTETQYF. Written as DNA, the CDR3 is TGTGCTAGTGGTTCTCAGCTCTCGACCGGGACTAGCACAGAGACCCAGTACTTC.

This clone has a single count. The rearrangement links TRBV6-5 to TRBJ2-3, with TRBD2 matching over 8 bases. CDR1 and CDR2 (germline): MNHEY, SVGAGI. CDR3 size: 16 residues. J gave up 6 bases and V 2 bases, and 10 bases lay outside the gene matches. The CDR3 loop is CASSYAGGAGRDTQYF. CDR3 bases: TGTGCCAGCAGTTACGCCGGGGGGGCCGGCCGGGATACGCAGTATTTT.

The chain couples TRBV9 to TRBJ1-1; 9 bases fit TRBD1. Germline V gene sequence: CDR1 SGDLS, CDR2 YYNGEE. This CDR3 has 15 amino acids. The V segment lost 4 bases and the J segment 4 bases; nucleotides outside the gene matches: 8. The CDR3 region has the DNA TGTGCCAGCAGCCCCCGGGGACAGGGCAGCACTGAAGCTTTCTTT. Translating gives CASSPRGQGSTEAFF.

CDR3 loop: CASSPSSGGPTDTQYF. As DNA, the CDR3 is TGTGCCAGCTCACCATCCAGCGGGGGGCCGACAGATACGCAGTATTTT. This chain connects TRBV18 to TRBJ2-3; 9 nucleotides match TRBD2. The trim removed 2 bases at V and 3 bases at J, leaving 6 bases unmatched. There are 16 residues in the CDR3. Germline V CDR1 and CDR2: KGHSH, LQKENI.

This chain uses TRBV19 with TRBJ2-5; 10 nucleotides match TRBD2. CDR1 and CDR2 (germline): LNHDA, SQIVND (reference sequence). J lost 4 bases, V lost 3 bases, and 5 bases had no gene match. The CDR3 sequence is 15 residues long. CDR3 coding DNA: TGTGCCAGTAGTATTGGGCTAGCGGGAGTAGAGACCCAGTACTTC. It codes for CASSIGLAGVETQYF.

This chain uses TRBV2 with TRBJ2-5; 7 bases are a match to TRBD1. With V trimmed by 8 bases and J by 2 bases, 5 bases remained unmatched. This CDR3 is 13 amino acids long. Per the germline V gene, CDR1 is SNHLY and CDR2 is FYNNEI. The CDR3 protein is CASVRDRQETQYF. The DNA for the CDR3 is TGTGCCAGCGTCCGGGACAGACAAGAGACCCAGTACTTC. Supplemented by reference TRBV2 and TRBJ2-5, the full variable domain reads EPEVTQTPSHQVTQMGQEVILRCVPISNHLYFYWYRQILGQKVEFLVSFYNNEISEKSEIFDDQFSVERPDGSNFTLKIRSTKLEDSAMYFCASVRDRQETQYFGPGTRLLVL.

The chain carries TRBV19 and TRBJ1-2, with 8 bases matching TRBD1. This CDR3 has 14 residues. The V segment lost 4 bases and the J segment 7 bases; nucleotides outside the gene matches: 8. The germline CDR1 and CDR2 sequences are LNHDA and SQIVND (reference sequence). The CDR3 protein is CASSSRDRLSGYTF. The CDR3 nucleotides are TGTGCCAGTAGTAGCCGGGACAGGTTGAGTGGCTACACCTTC.

The V gene is TRBV6-1, the J gene TRBJ1-5, with D unclear. The germline V gene encodes CDR1 MNHNS and CDR2 SASEGT. V was clipped by 8 bases and J by 5 bases, with 16 bases between them. The CDR3 contains 14 residues. The CDR3 sequence is CASLLRDRDQPQHF. CDR3 nucleotides: TGTGCCAGCCTTTTGAGGGATCGGGATCAGCCCCAGCATTTT.

J is TRBJ2-5 and V is TRBV7-2; TRBD2 matches at 11 bases. CDR3 size: 14 residues. The germline V gene has CDR1 SGHTA and CDR2 FQGNSA. Germline trimming cut 4 bases from V and 4 bases from J; bases unmatched to any gene: 2. The CDR3 loop reads CASSYGTSGETQYF. CDR3 coding DNA: TGTGCCAGCAGCTACGGGACTAGCGGAGAGACCCAGTACTTC.

The V call is TRBV6-4, the J call TRBJ2-3, with TRBD2 matching over 7 bases. The CDR3 is 16 residues long. J gave up 5 bases and V 4 bases, and 12 bases lay outside the gene matches. Per the germline V gene, CDR1 is MRHNA and CDR2 is SNTAGT. CDR3 sequence reads: CASSVGSGSFVDTQYF. CDR3 coding DNA: TGTGCCAGCAGTGTTGGTAGCGGGTCGTTTGTAGATACGCAGTATTTT.

V usage is TRBV18 and J usage is TRBJ2-3, with TRBD2 as a possible D gene (5 bases). From germline, CDR1 is KGHSH and CDR2 LQKENI. CDR3 length: 13 amino acids. With 9 bases removed from V and 4 bases from J, the gap between germline ends came to 14 bases. CDR3 region: CASSRTVADTQYF. The CDR3, as DNA: TGTGCCAGTTCTCGGACTGTCGCAGATACGCAGTATTTT.

Points on this clone: The junction shows a germline mismatch at one end, possibly a read error. The chain links TRBV27 to TRBJ2-2; 9 bases agree with TRBD1. CDR3 length: 16 amino acids. CDR1 and CDR2 (germline): MNHEY, SMNVEV (reference sequence). The CDR3 protein is CAGSISGTGHTGELFF. The CDR3 nucleotides read TGTGCCGGCAGTATCTCCGGGACAGGGCACACCGGGGAGCTGTTTTTT.

The chain couples TRBV6-6 to TRBJ2-5, with 10 bases matching TRBD2. This CDR3 has 15 amino acids. Germline loops: CDR1 MNHNY, CDR2 SVGAGI (reference sequence). The trim removed 7 bases at V and 3 bases at J, leaving 8 bases unmatched. The CDR3 DNA reads TGTGCCAGCAACCCACTAGCGGGGTTCGAAGAGACCCAGTACTTC. Residues: CASNPLAGFEETQYF.

The rearrangement uses TRBV4-1 and TRBJ2-2, with D possibly being TRBD1 (6 bases). The CDR3 is 14 residues long. V lost 0 bases and J 6 bases, leaving 8 bases between the germline ends. Germline CDR1 and CDR2: MGHRA and YSYEKL. The CDR3 DNA reads TGCGCCAGCAGCCAAGAGGGACAAGCCGGGGAGCTGTTTTTT. It translates to CASSQEGQAGELFF.

This rearrangement joins TRBV5-6 to TRBJ2-7; D is uncertain. Trimming took off 4 bases at V and 3 bases at J, with 8 bases between the two ends. The CDR3 spans 12 residues. Germline loops: CDR1 SGHDT, CDR2 YYEEEE. CDR3 DNA sequence: TGTGCCAGCAGCCTTGGATTCTACGAGCAGTACTTC. Residues: CASSLGFYEQYF.